Shown below are 28 T cell receptor beta chains from a single sample sequenced in a study of cytomegalovirus exposure and HLA in healthy donors. The PCR ran on 60 Vbeta and 13 Jbeta primers. Sequencing used immunoSEQ multiplex PCR; TCRdb keeps in-frame clones, though not all of them. The data show approximately 150,000 clones, 80% seen once. Sequenced: PBMCs. All receptors come from a man aged 18 to 29 in good health and CMV-seropositive.

The chain is built from TRBV7-9 and TRBJ2-3; D perhaps matches TRBD1 (6 bases). Germline V lookup: CDR1 SEHNR, CDR2 FQNEAQ (reference sequence). The CDR3 has 16 residues. With 0 bases removed from V and 7 bases from J, the gap between germline ends came to 17 bases. The CDR3 region is CASSLAPGTDRNTQYF. For the CDR3, the DNA is TGTGCCAGCAGCTTAGCTCCCGGGACGGACAGAAATACGCAGTATTTT. Drawing the rest from reference TRBV7-9 and TRBJ2-3, the complete variable domain is DTGVSQNPRHKITKRGQNVTFRCDPISEHNRLYWYRQTLGQGPEFLTYFQNEAQLEKSRLLSDRFSAERPKGSFSTLEIQRTEQGDSAMYLCASSLAPGTDRNTQYFGPGTRLTVL.

V gene TRBV19 combines with J gene TRBJ1-5; D not resolved. V was shortened by 5 bases and J by 5 bases, with 10 bases between the two germline ends. Germline lookup yields CDR1 LNHDA and CDR2 SQIVND (reference sequence). CDR3 length: 13 residues. The CDR3 DNA is TGTGCCAGTAGTTCGCCTCAGGATCAGCCCCAGCATTTT. Protein sequence: CASSSPQDQPQHF.

The chain couples TRBV18 to TRBJ1-4; no clear D. The CDR3 has 13 amino acids. V lost 6 bases, J lost 4 bases, and 9 bases lay in between. Germline lookup yields CDR1 KGHSH and CDR2 LQKENI. This CDR3 reads CASSRGYNEKLFF. Written as DNA, the CDR3 is TGTGCCAGCTCCCGAGGGTATAATGAAAAACTGTTTTTT. The complete variable domain, with remaining parts taken from reference TRBV18 and TRBJ1-4, reads NAGVMQNPRHLVRRRGQEARLRCSPMKGHSHVYWYRQLPEEGLKFMVYLQKENIIDESGMPKERFSAEFPKEGPSILRIQQVVRGDSAAYFCASSRGYNEKLFFGSGTQLSVL.

This clone was found a few times. The rearrangement links TRBV6-6 to TRBJ1-3, with D perhaps TRBD1 (5 bases). CDR3 length equals 14 residues. In germline, CDR1 is MNHNY, CDR2 SVGAGI (reference sequence). Trimming pared 2 bases from V and 5 bases from J, leaving 10 bases between. The CDR3 DNA follows: TGTGCCAGCAGTTACCCGGACACGAGAAACACCATATATTTT. Translated: CASSYPDTRNTIYF.

The V and J genes are TRBV15 and TRBJ2-7, with 10 nucleotides matching TRBD1. This CDR3 contains 16 residues. Trimming cost V 1 base and J 7 bases; bases outside gene matches: 10. Germline values: CDR1 LNHNV, CDR2 YYDKDF (reference sequence). Here the CDR3 DNA reads TGTGCCACCAGCAGAGGCCGATCGACAGGGGGCGAAGAGCAGTACTTC. Its translation is CATSRGRSTGGEEQYF.

The chain recombines TRBV9 with TRBJ1-2, with D possibly matching TRBD1 (6 bases). CDR3 length: 13 amino acids. V was cut by 6 bases and J by 4 bases, with 13 bases left in between. Germline V gives CDR1 SGDLS, CDR2 YYNGEE. The CDR3 here is CASKAGAGYGYTF. Here the CDR3 DNA reads TGTGCCAGCAAGGCAGGGGCTGGCTATGGCTACACCTTC.

The chain employs TRBV30 and TRBJ2-1, with 9 positions matching TRBD2. V lost 0 bases and J lost 1; bases outside the gene matches: 4. This CDR3 is 16 amino acids long. From germline, CDR1 is GTSNPN and CDR2 SVGIG (reference sequence). The CDR3 reads CAWSVYSGGSYNEQFF. As DNA, the CDR3 is TGTGCCTGGAGTGTATATAGCGGGGGATCCTACAATGAGCAGTTCTTC.

V gene TRBV5-1 combines with J gene TRBJ1-5; 9 bases align to TRBD1. This CDR3 comprises 15 residues. Germline V gene sequence: CDR1 SGHRS, CDR2 YFSETQ. The ends lost 0 bases at V and 5 bases at J; junction bases unmatched: 3. The DNA for the CDR3 is TGCGCCAGCAGCTTGGCCGGGACAGGGTATCAGCCCCAGCATTTT. Its translation is CASSLAGTGYQPQHF.

This chain links TRBV5-6 with TRBJ1-2, with D possibly being TRBD1 (6 bases). The CDR3 covers 16 residues. Trimming cost V 4 bases and J 6 bases, with 22 bases left between them. Germline loops: CDR1 SGHDT, CDR2 YYEEEE. The CDR3 DNA is TGTGCCAGCAGCGGCTACATACAGGGCCAATCGGATGGCTACACCTTC. This codes for CASSGYIQGQSDGYTF.

This chain joins TRBV4-1 and TRBJ2-3; D possibly corresponds to TRBD2 (6 bases). Trimming removed 4 bases from V and 0 bases from J, with 14 bases in between. CDR1 MGHRA and CDR2 YSYEKL come from the germline V gene. This CDR3 contains 16 residues. The CDR3 sequence: CASSPRGTASTDTQYF. DNA of the CDR3: TGCGCCAGCAGCCCCCGGGGGACGGCTAGCACAGATACGCAGTATTTT.

This clone was found a few times. The rearrangement links TRBV15 to TRBJ2-1; 8 positions match TRBD2. J was trimmed by 4 bases and V by 6 bases; bases with no gene match: 5. The CDR3 runs to 14 residues. The germline CDR1 and CDR2 sequences are LNHNV and YYDKDF (reference sequence). The CDR3 bases are TGTGCCACCAGTAGCGGGAACCGTTACAATGAGCAGTTCTTC. It translates to CATSSGNRYNEQFF. Together with reference TRBV15 and TRBJ2-1, the CDR3 gives the full variable domain: DAMVIQNPRYQVTQFGKPVTLSCSQTLNHNVMYWYQQKSSQAPKLLFHYYDKDFNNEADTPDNFQSRRPNTSFCFLDIRSPGLGDTAMYLCATSSGNRYNEQFFGPGTRLTVL.

J is TRBJ1-2 and V is TRBV15; TRBD1 matches 8 bases. The germline V gene encodes CDR1 LNHNV and CDR2 YYDKDF (reference sequence). The V gene end was trimmed by 3 bases and the J gene end by 8 bases; junction bases not matched to a gene: 5. There are 13 residues in the CDR3. CDR3 sequence: CATSRGQAQGYTF. CDR3 DNA sequence: TGTGCCACCAGCAGGGGACAGGCGCAGGGCTACACCTTC.

The gene calls are TRBV9 and TRBJ2-7, with D possibly matching TRBD2 (7 bases). The V gene's germline CDR1 is SGDLS and CDR2 YYNGEE. V was trimmed by 0 bases and J by 4 bases, leaving 11 bases between them. This CDR3 comprises 14 residues. CDR3 sequence: CASSVGGGRYEQYF. The CDR3 nucleotides are TGTGCCAGCAGCGTAGGGGGGGGCCGGTACGAGCAGTACTTC.

The CDR3 reads CASSQVETEETQYF. As DNA, the CDR3 is TGCGCCAGCAGCCAAGTTGAAACAGAAGAGACCCAGTACTTC. V usage is TRBV4-1 and J usage is TRBJ2-5; D gene uncertain. This CDR3 has 14 residues. V lost 1 base and J lost 3, with 9 bases in between. The germline gives CDR1 MGHRA, CDR2 YSYEKL.

The genes are TRBV6-5 and TRBJ2-5; TRBD1 aligns across 9 bases. The germline CDR1 and CDR2 sequences are MNHEY and SVGAGI. The CDR3 is 16 residues long. V was pared by 4 bases and J by 0 bases, with 6 bases of the junction left unmatched. Here the CDR3 reads CASSSGQGKYQETQYF. As DNA, the CDR3 is TGTGCCAGCAGTTCTGGACAGGGGAAATACCAAGAGACCCAGTACTTC.

The chain uses TRBV13 and TRBJ2-2, with 10 positions matching TRBD1. This CDR3 is 14 amino acids long. The ends lost 10 bases at V and 3 bases at J; junction bases unmatched: 5. Germline CDR1 and CDR2: PRHDT and FYEKMQ (reference sequence). This CDR3 reads CATRDRGDTGELFF. CDR3 sequence (DNA): TGTGCCACCCGGGACAGGGGCGACACCGGGGAGCTGTTTTTT.

V is TRBV6-5 and J is TRBJ1-2, with D possibly matching TRBD1 (5 bases). The CDR3 is 15 amino acids. The germline gives CDR1 MNHEY, CDR2 SVGAGI. The V end was cut by 7 bases, the J end by 0 bases, with 15 bases between. In DNA, the CDR3 is TGTGCCAGCACCTACGGGGGATATGCTAACTATGGCTACACCTTC. This encodes CASTYGGYANYGYTF.

The chain carries TRBV4-1 and TRBJ2-7; the match to TRBD1 covers 8 bases. V was pared by 1 base and J by 4 bases, with 6 bases of the junction left unmatched. This CDR3 region has 15 residues. CDR1 is MGHRA and CDR2 is YSYEKL in the germline V gene. The chain's CDR3 is CASSQGTGGQYEQYF. The CDR3 DNA is TGCGCCAGCAGCCAAGGCACAGGGGGGCAGTACGAGCAGTACTTC.

This clone showed up just once. V gene TRBV6-1 combines with J gene TRBJ1-1; unclear D gene. Trimming removed 2 bases from V and 7 bases from J, with 8 bases in between. The CDR3 length is 12 residues. Looked up from germline, CDR1 is MNHNS and CDR2 is SASEGT. The CDR3 DNA reads TGTGCCAGCAGTGAATTTTTTATTGAAGCTTTCTTT. Its translation is CASSEFFIEAFF.

This clone was recorded a few times. The rearrangement uses TRBV11-2 and TRBJ1-1; no clear D. Between the trimmed V and J ends, which lost 5 bases and 6 bases, there was a span of 13 bases. The CDR3 runs 13 residues. Germline values: CDR1 SGHAT, CDR2 FQNNGV. The CDR3 nucleotides read TGTGCCAGCAGCGATGCCCGGTGGTCTGAAGCTTTCTTT. Its protein is CASSDARWSEAFF.

The chain joins TRBV12-5 to TRBJ1-5, with no clear D. With 6 bases removed from V and 6 bases from J, the gap between germline ends came to 12 bases. The CDR3 loop spans 13 amino acids. CDR1 is LGHNT and CDR2 is FRNRAP in the germline V gene. The CDR3 here is CASGTALGQPQHF. DNA for the CDR3: TGTGCTAGTGGCACAGCTCTTGGTCAGCCCCAGCATTTT.

This clone was seen a handful of times. J is TRBJ1-6 and V is TRBV27; unclear D gene. Trimming shortened V by 4 bases and J by 0 bases, and 13 bases separated the two germline ends. CDR3 length: 17 amino acids. Germline V CDR1 and CDR2: MNHEY, SMNVEV (reference sequence). This chain's CDR3 is CASSSRLASSYNSPLHF. CDR3 DNA: TGTGCCAGCAGTTCCCGATTAGCGAGCTCCTATAATTCACCCCTCCACTTT.

The table lists this clone with a count of one. This chain links TRBV6-5 with TRBJ2-5, with D possibly TRBD1 on 6 matching bases. This CDR3 has 13 amino acids. Germline V gene data show CDR1 as MNHEY and CDR2 as SVGAGI. The V gene lost 5 bases and the J gene lost 3 bases, with 10 bases spanning the gap. DNA of the CDR3: TGTGCCAGCAGTCCTAGGACAGAAGAGACCCAGTACTTC. Its protein is CASSPRTEETQYF.

The chain joins TRBV9 to TRBJ2-1; 11 nucleotides agree with TRBD2. This CDR3 comprises 16 residues. The V gene's germline CDR1 is SGDLS and CDR2 YYNGEE. With 3 bases clipped from V and 3 bases from J, the junction kept 5 bases outside the gene matches. The DNA of the CDR3 is TGTGCCAGCAGCGAGGGCGGGACTAGCGGCTACAATGAGCAGTTCTTC. As protein: CASSEGGTSGYNEQFF.

CDR3 DNA: TGTGCCAGCAGACTAACGGCAGGGGTTTATCACGAGCAGTACTTC. Amino acids: CASRLTAGVYHEQYF. The chain is built from TRBV6-5 and TRBJ2-7; D perhaps matches TRBD1 (6 bases). The CDR3 has 15 amino acids. The V end was cut by 6 bases, the J end by 5 bases, with 20 bases between. Looked up from germline, CDR1 is MNHEY and CDR2 is SVGAGI.

The chain links TRBV5-1 to TRBJ1-4; the D gene is possibly TRBD1 (6 bases). Germline assignment: CDR1 SGHRS and CDR2 YFSETQ. Trimming left V 5 bases short and J 0 bases short, with 8 bases between. There are 14 residues in the CDR3. This CDR3 is CASRQGPTNEKLFF. CDR3 coding DNA: TGCGCCAGCAGACAGGGCCCAACTAATGAAAAACTGTTTTTT.

The rearrangement uses TRBV6-6 and TRBJ2-1; 10 bases map to TRBD2. The V gene's germline CDR1 is MNHNY and CDR2 SVGAGI (reference sequence). The CDR3 covers 14 residues. The junction had 3 bases not matched to a gene; V was cut back by 6 bases and J by 4 bases. CDR3 region: CASSPTSGYNEQFF. CDR3 nucleotides: TGTGCCAGCAGCCCGACTAGCGGGTACAATGAGCAGTTCTTC.

This clone was counted a single time. The germline gene is not matched at one end of the junction; a read error may be the cause. The V call is TRBV7-9, the J call TRBJ2-7; 13 bases match TRBD2. The CDR3 covers 15 residues. CDR1 is SEHNR, CDR2 FQNEAQ, per germline (reference sequence). CDR3 nucleotide sequence: TGTTCCAGCAGCCTAGGACTAGCGGGAGCCTACGAGCAGTACTTC. Residues: CSSSLGLAGAYEQYF. The full variable domain, with the rest looked up from reference TRBV7-9 and TRBJ2-7, is DTGVSQNPRHKITKRGQNVTFRCDPISEHNRLYWYRQTLGQGPEFLTYFQNEAQLEKSRLLSDRFSAERPKGSFSTLEIQRTEQGDSAMYLCSSSLGLAGAYEQYFGPGTRLTVT.